The 27 T cell receptor beta chains below were found in one sample sequenced in a study of blood T cell repertoires in COVID-19. Repertoires were generated with immunoSEQ multiplex PCR, while TCRdb's copy carries only in-frame clones and drops some. The sample lists over 130,000 clones; around 82% were seen once. The sequenced material came from peripheral blood. The receptor source for this set is a woman between 55 and 75 years old with acute or convalescent COVID-19.

The chain employs TRBV4-1 and TRBJ1-5; D not certain. This CDR3 region has 14 residues. V lost 1 base and J lost 3, with 7 bases in between. CDR1 is MGHRA and CDR2 is YSYEKL in the germline V gene. For the CDR3, the DNA is TGCGCCAGCAGCCAAGGGCCCATCAATCAGCCCCAGCATTTT. Its translation: CASSQGPINQPQHF.

This chain joins TRBV15 and TRBJ1-3; D call uncertain. The germline CDR1 and CDR2 sequences are LNHNV and YYDKDF (reference sequence). V gave up 3 bases and J gave up 0 bases, with 12 bases separating them. This CDR3 is 16 amino acids long. The CDR3 sequence is CATSRSTGNSGNTIYF. The CDR3 DNA reads TGTGCCACCAGCAGGTCCACGGGGAACTCTGGAAACACCATATATTTT. The full variable domain, in which reference TRBV15 and TRBJ1-3 provide the parts outside the CDR3, is DAMVIQNPRYQVTQFGKPVTLSCSQTLNHNVMYWYQQKSSQAPKLLFHYYDKDFNNEADTPDNFQSRRPNTSFCFLDIRSPGLGDTAMYLCATSRSTGNSGNTIYFGEGSWLTVV.

With regard to this clone: A read error may produce the germline difference seen at one junction end. This sequence joins TRBV7-9 and TRBJ2-1; 11 bases fit TRBD2. CDR1 is SEHNR, CDR2 FQNEAQ, per germline (reference sequence). The length of the CDR3 is 15 residues. The CDR3 bases are TGTGCCAGCAGCTCACTAGCGGGAGCCTATAATGAGCAGTTCTTC. This translates into CASSSLAGAYNEQFF.

This rearrangement joins TRBV7-9 to TRBJ2-2; 7 bases fit TRBD1. V trimming: 3 bases; J trimming: 4 bases; junction bases outside the gene matches: 2. CDR3 length: 14 amino acids. Germline CDR1 SEHNR, CDR2 FQNEAQ (reference sequence). The CDR3 loop reads CASSLGQLTGELFF. CDR3 DNA sequence: TGTGCCAGCAGCTTGGGACAGCTCACCGGGGAGCTGTTTTTT.

The chain links TRBV9 to TRBJ2-7, with D possibly being TRBD1 (5 bases). CDR3 length: 13 amino acids. Germline V gene lookup returns CDR1 SGDLS and CDR2 YYNGEE. The V end was cut by 0 bases, the J end by 7 bases, with 11 bases between. The CDR3 DNA is TGTGCCAGCAGCGTAGGATCTTCAGGGGAGCAGTACTTC. It specifies CASSVGSSGEQYF.

A note on this clone: Given a much more abundant clone one base away, this may be a read error. In the same sample, other DNA sequences code for this CDR3. The V gene is TRBV2, the J gene TRBJ1-2; 7 bases fit TRBD1. V lost 5 bases and J lost 2; bases outside the gene matches: 2. The CDR3 has 13 residues. Germline-derived CDR1 and CDR2 are SNHLY and FYNNEI. CDR3 nucleotides: TGTGCCAGCAGTCCGGACAGGAACTATGGCTACACCTTC. Translated: CASSPDRNYGYTF.

The rearrangement uses TRBV19 and TRBJ1-2; 8 nucleotides line up with TRBD1. The CDR3 spans 14 residues. Trimming cost V 6 bases and J 4 bases; bases outside gene matches: 7. The germline gives CDR1 LNHDA, CDR2 SQIVND (reference sequence). The CDR3 reads CASRPGQDFYGYTF. DNA of the CDR3: TGTGCCAGTAGGCCGGGACAGGACTTCTATGGCTACACCTTC.

The J gene is TRBJ2-1, the V gene TRBV18; 8 nucleotides agree with TRBD1. V was pared by 4 bases and J by 5 bases, with 4 bases of the junction left unmatched. Germline assignment: CDR1 KGHSH and CDR2 LQKENI. The CDR3 runs 14 residues. CDR3 loop: CASSLTTGDNEQFF. Here the CDR3 DNA reads TGTGCCAGCTCACTCACGACAGGGGACAATGAGCAGTTCTTC.

The chain uses TRBV3-1 (or the pseudogene TRBV3-2) and TRBJ2-5; TRBD2 agrees at 13 bases. In germline, CDR1 is LGHDT, CDR2 YNNKEL (reference sequence). The CDR3 runs to 16 residues. Trimming cost V 4 bases and J 2 bases; bases outside gene matches: 4. CDR3 residues: CASSPRLAGGQETQYF. The CDR3 bases are TGTGCCAGCAGCCCACGACTAGCGGGAGGTCAAGAGACCCAGTACTTC.

This clone was recorded once. This sequence joins TRBV14 and TRBJ2-7, with TRBD2 identical over 7 bases. The CDR3 extends over 15 amino acids. Germline values: CDR1 SGHDN, CDR2 FVKESK. Germline trimming cut 0 bases from V and 8 bases from J; bases unmatched to any gene: 10. CDR3 in DNA: TGTGCCAGCAGCCAAGACGCAGCGGGAACGGCGAAGCAGTACTTC. Its translation: CASSQDAAGTAKQYF.

The count of this clone is one. The rearrangement uses TRBV6-5 and TRBJ1-1, with a possible D match to TRBD1 (5 bases). The V end lost 7 bases, the J end lost 4 bases, and 19 bases lay between the germline ends. Germline V gene lookup returns CDR1 MNHEY and CDR2 SVGAGI. CDR3 size: 15 residues. CDR3 sequence (DNA): TGTGCCAGCATACTACCAAAGGGGCGAGGCACTGAAGCTTTCTTT. Protein: CASILPKGRGTEAFF.

This clone has just a few counts. This sequence joins TRBV5-1 and TRBJ2-5; no definite D call. The CDR3 loop spans 13 amino acids. Trimming stripped 0 bases from V and 3 bases from J, with 6 bases between. The V gene's germline CDR1 is SGHRS and CDR2 YFSETQ. CDR3 protein: CASSLGPKETQYF. Written as DNA, the CDR3 is TGCGCCAGCAGCTTGGGTCCAAAAGAGACCCAGTACTTC.

The chain links TRBV27 to TRBJ2-7; 8 nucleotides align to TRBD2. There are 15 residues in the CDR3. Germline V gene lookup returns CDR1 MNHEY and CDR2 SMNVEV (reference sequence). After removal of 5 bases from V and 2 bases from J, the junction contained 8 bases not matched to a gene. CDR3 nucleotides: TGTGCCAGCAGTAGGGGGGCGGGAGGAACCTACGAGCAGTACTTC. As protein: CASSRGAGGTYEQYF.

V usage is TRBV29-1 and J usage is TRBJ1-1; TRBD1 agrees at 12 bases. The CDR3 runs 14 residues. Losses at the gene ends were 3 bases for V and 6 bases for J; bases not matched to a gene: 5. Germline loops: CDR1 SQVTM, CDR2 ANQGSEA. CDR3 sequence (DNA): TGCAGCGTTGAGGAGGGACAGGGGGCCTCTGAAGCTTTCTTT. Amino acids: CSVEEGQGASEAFF.

The CDR3 DNA follows: TGTGCTAGTGGTTTAATTGTGGGAGGGACGGGAGGCACAGATACGCAGTATTTT. Protein product: CASGLIVGGTGGTDTQYF. This chain joins TRBV12-5 and TRBJ2-3, with 7 bases lining up with TRBD2. The trim removed 3 bases at V and 1 base at J, leaving 13 bases unmatched. In germline, CDR1 is LGHNT, CDR2 FRNRAP. The CDR3 runs to 18 residues.

The V call is TRBV19, the J call TRBJ2-1; TRBD1 is a possible D gene (5 bases). The germline CDR1 and CDR2 sequences are LNHDA and SQIVND (reference sequence). The CDR3 is made up of 14 amino acids. V lost 6 bases and J lost 8, with 17 bases in between. CDR3 sequence (DNA): TGTGCCAGTAGAGGGAAGGTAGGGGAACATGAGCAGTTCTTC. Translating gives CASRGKVGEHEQFF. Using reference TRBV19 and TRBJ2-1 for the parts outside the CDR3, the full variable domain is DGGITQSPKYLFRKEGQNVTLSCEQNLNHDAMYWYRQDPGQGLRLIYYSQIVNDFQKGDIAEGYSVSREKKESFPLTVTSAQKNPTAFYLCASRGKVGEHEQFFGPGTRLTVL.

The chain couples TRBV6-1 to TRBJ1-5; D ambiguous. The CDR3 contains 15 residues. Germline CDR1 is MNHNS and CDR2 is SASEGT. V dropped 2 bases and J dropped 0 bases, with 8 bases sitting between them. The CDR3, as DNA: TGTGCCAGCAGTGAACAGGAATATAGCAATCAGCCCCAGCATTTT. Translated, it gives CASSEQEYSNQPQHF.

The genes are TRBV7-6 and TRBJ1-2; 8 nucleotides line up with TRBD1. J lost 4 bases, V lost 3 bases, and 7 bases had no gene match. The CDR3 runs to 15 residues. Per the germline V gene, CDR1 is SGHVS and CDR2 is FNYEAQ. CDR3 DNA sequence: TGTGCCAGCAGCTTGACGACAGGGGAGGCCTATGGCTACACCTTC. Translated: CASSLTTGEAYGYTF.

The chain has TRBV11-3 and TRBJ2-2, with D possibly TRBD2 on 5 matching bases. This CDR3 has 15 amino acids. V lost 2 bases, J lost 3 bases, and 10 bases lay in between. The germline V gene encodes CDR1 SGHNT and CDR2 YENEEA. CDR3 sequence (DNA): TGTGCCAGCAGCTTAACGGGAATGCACACCGGGGAGCTGTTTTTT. Protein product: CASSLTGMHTGELFF.

As for this clone: A junction boundary mismatches the germline segment, possibly from a read error. The rearrangement uses TRBV3-1 (or the pseudogene TRBV3-2) and TRBJ1-2; the D is unclear. The CDR3 length is 16 residues. CDR1 and CDR2 (germline): LGHDT, YNNKEL (reference sequence). CDR3 DNA sequence: TGTGTCAGCAGCCAAGAATCGACACTAGCTAACTATGGCTACACCTTC. It translates to CVSSQESTLANYGYTF.

This chain connects TRBV4-3 to TRBJ2-2, with 7 bases that match TRBD2. CDR3 size: 16 residues. V lost 1 base to trimming and J lost 1 base; unmatched junction nucleotides: 3. The germline CDR1 and CDR2 sequences are LGHNA and YSLEER. For the CDR3, the DNA is TGCGCCAGCAGCCAAGGCCTAGCGGAGAACACCGGGGAGCTGTTTTTT. Translating it yields CASSQGLAENTGELFF.

This chain uses TRBV13 with TRBJ2-7; TRBD1 agrees at 8 bases. CDR1 PRHDT and CDR2 FYEKMQ come from the germline V gene (reference sequence). The CDR3 covers 13 residues. V trimming: 5 bases; J trimming: 2 bases; junction bases outside the gene matches: 2. The CDR3 region has the DNA TGTGCCAGCAGCATGGACAGGGCCTACGAGCAGTACTTC. Its translation: CASSMDRAYEQYF.

V gene TRBV19 combines with J gene TRBJ1-5; D is unclear. V lost 4 bases to trimming and J lost 2 bases, with 9 bases between them. CDR1 and CDR2 from the germline V gene are LNHDA and SQIVND (reference sequence). The CDR3 has 14 residues. CDR3 nucleotides: TGTGCCAGTAGTAGCGGCAGCCGCAATCAGCCCCAGCATTTT. This encodes CASSSGSRNQPQHF.

J is TRBJ2-1 and V is TRBV5-1; 8 bases fit TRBD1. This CDR3 spans 15 amino acids. J was trimmed by 6 bases and V by 0 bases; bases with no gene match: 5. Per germline, CDR1 SGHRS and CDR2 YFSETQ. The CDR3 DNA is TGCGCCAGCAGCTTGGCAAGGACAGGGTTCAATGAGCAGTTCTTC. Translating gives CASSLARTGFNEQFF.

The chain links TRBV7-9 to TRBJ2-1; D is possibly TRBD2 (6 bases). CDR3 length: 15 amino acids. The V and J ends lost 5 bases and 6 bases respectively, with 17 bases between them. Germline V gene data show CDR1 as SEHNR and CDR2 as FQNEAQ (reference sequence). The DNA of the CDR3 is TGTGCCAGCAGCGAATTGGCGGGACCGGCCAATGAGCAGTTCTTC. Protein product: CASSELAGPANEQFF.

This sequence joins TRBV7-8 and TRBJ2-2, with 9 bases fitting TRBD2. V dropped 2 bases and J dropped 6; count of bases not matched to a gene: 19. From germline, CDR1 is SGHVS and CDR2 FQNEAQ. This CDR3 region has 20 residues. The CDR3 here is CASSLPRRSYRGRASGELFF. The CDR3 DNA follows: TGTGCCAGCAGCTTACCACGACGATCCTATCGCGGGAGGGCATCCGGGGAGCTGTTTTTT.

The CDR3 sequence: CASSTGHQGKLFF. As DNA, the CDR3 is TGCGCCAGCAGCACCGGACACCAGGGAAAACTGTTTTTT. The genes are TRBV5-1 and TRBJ1-4; weak D call: TRBD1 (5 bases). The ends were cut back, 4 bases at V and 10 bases at J, with 14 bases in the middle. The germline gives CDR1 SGHRS, CDR2 YFSETQ. The CDR3 extends over 13 amino acids.